This TCR beta chain appears in the sequencing data of a study of T cell responses to AZD1222 COVID-19 vaccine. Whole-study context: Pooled in the analysis were second doses at about 4 or about 12 weeks. Study results and caveats: White British ancestry dominated among donors, who included more females, and clonal diversity was possibly underestimated. Distributed over spike, vaccine-associated CD4 TCRs predominated at 160-218 and 743-854.

Measured with immunoSEQ multiplex PCR; TCRdb has only the in-frame clones, and not every one. The table lists about 180,000 clones, over 75% of them singletons, with 6% to 8% in the top ten. The V gene end was trimmed by 0 bases and the J gene end by 10 bases; junction bases not matched to a gene: 8. This CDR3 comprises 16 residues. Germline CDR1 reads SGHDN; CDR2 reads FVKESK. Worth noting for this clone: Its cognate antigen is unknown.

The J gene is TRBJ1-6, the V gene TRBV14; 8 bases agree with TRBD1. The sequence was obtained from an adult in good health. The sample was peripheral blood, taken on day 0 of AZD1222 vaccination. The CDR3 reads CASSQEPYRGVSPLHF. CDR3 coding DNA: TGTGCCAGCAGCCAAGAACCGTACAGGGGGGTGTCACCCCTCCACTTT. The whole variable domain, remainder taken from reference TRBV14 and TRBJ1-6, is EAGVTQFPSHSVIEKGQTVTLRCDPISGHDNLYWYRRVMGKEIKFLLHFVKESKQDESGMPNNRFLAERTGGTYSTLKVQPAELEDSGVYFCASSQEPYRGVSPLHFGNGTRLTVT.